The next 5 T cell receptor beta chains were all read from a single sample in a study of post-analysis software for immune sequencing data. Study-level points and caveats: The study found TRBV5-6, TRBV5-1 and TRBV20-1 among about 5 TRBV segments more frequent in patients than controls.

No cognate antigen is known for these TCRs. cDNA libraries of TCR beta carried unique molecular identifiers. Using its own MiXCR run on the PCR reads, TCRdb lists one record per CDR3 protein. The sample lists roughly 620,000 distinct CDR3 sequences, around 47% occurring once. Sample: blood. The source is a girl between 10 and 17 years old with multiple sclerosis.

There are a few counts of this clonotype. This rearrangement joins TRBV20-1 to TRBJ2-3; D gene unclear. This CDR3 contains 14 residues. Trimming pared 3 bases from V and 7 bases from J, leaving 17 bases between. Germline CDR1 is DFQATT and CDR2 is SNEGSKA (reference sequence). CDR3 protein: CSARLYKERNTQYF. CDR3 DNA: TGCAGTGCTAGGCTCTACAAAGAAAGAAATACGCAGTATTTT.

This clonotype was detected ten times or more. The V gene is TRBV12-3 or TRBV12-4, the J gene TRBJ1-2; TRBD1 is a possible D gene (6 bases). Trimming took off 6 bases at V and 0 bases at J, with 8 bases between the two ends. The length of the CDR3 is 13 residues. CDR3 loop: CASSRDTNYGYTF. The CDR3, as DNA: TGTGCCAGCAGCCGGGACACTAACTATGGCTACACCTTC.

The chain has TRBV20-1 and TRBJ2-7; 7 bases match TRBD2. Losses at the gene ends were 6 bases for V and 4 bases for J; bases not matched to a gene: 12. The CDR3 is 14 amino acids. Germline CDR1 and CDR2: DFQATT and SNEGSKA (reference sequence). The CDR3 DNA reads TGCAGTGCCCAAAGGGCGGGAGTGGGGTACGAGCAGTACTTC. Protein sequence: CSAQRAGVGYEQYF.

In its sample, this clonotype was seen a few times. The chain joins TRBV5-5 to TRBJ2-3; D is unresolved. Deletions cut 4 bases from V and 5 bases from J, with 17 bases between. Per the germline V gene, CDR1 is SGHKS and CDR2 is YYEKEE (reference sequence). The CDR3 is 15 residues long. The CDR3 DNA sequence: TGTGCCAGCAGCCTAGGCCCCGGACGGATAGATACGCAGTATTTT. Protein: CASSLGPGRIDTQYF. Combining the CDR3 with reference TRBV5-5 and TRBJ2-3 gives the whole variable domain DAGVTQSPTHLIKTRGQQVTLRCSPISGHKSVSWYQQVLGQGPQFIFQYYEKEERGRGNFPDRFSARQFPNYSSELNVNALLLGDSALYLCASSLGPGRIDTQYFGPGTRLTVL.

The chain links TRBV27 to TRBJ2-4; D not resolved. CDR1 MNHEY and CDR2 SMNVEV come from the germline V gene (reference sequence). V lost 4 bases and J 1 base, leaving 14 bases between the germline ends. CDR3 length: 16 residues. CDR3 bases: TGTGCCAGCAGTTCTACCAAGCCCGAGGCCAAAAACATTCAGTACTTC. Amino acid sequence: CASSSTKPEAKNIQYF.